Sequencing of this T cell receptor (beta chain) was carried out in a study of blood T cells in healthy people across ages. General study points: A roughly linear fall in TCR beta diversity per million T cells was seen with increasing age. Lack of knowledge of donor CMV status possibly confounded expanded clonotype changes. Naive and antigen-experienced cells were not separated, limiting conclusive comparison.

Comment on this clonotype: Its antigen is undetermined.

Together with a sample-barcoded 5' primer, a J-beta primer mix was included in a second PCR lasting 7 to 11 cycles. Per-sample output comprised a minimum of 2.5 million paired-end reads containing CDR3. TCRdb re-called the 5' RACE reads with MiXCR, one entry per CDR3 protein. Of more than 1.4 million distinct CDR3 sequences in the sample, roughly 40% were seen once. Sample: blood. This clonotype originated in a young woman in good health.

CDR3 nucleotide sequence: TGCAGCGTTGGGACTAGCGGGGGGGTAGAGACCCAGTACTTC. It encodes CSVGTSGGVETQYF. V usage is TRBV29-1 and J usage is TRBJ2-5; 15 positions agree with TRBD2. Trimming at V came to 4 bases and at J to 4 bases, leaving 1 base not matched to a gene. Germline V CDR1 and CDR2: SQVTM, ANQGSEA. CDR3 size: 14 residues. The full variable domain, in which reference TRBV29-1 and TRBJ2-5 provide the parts outside the CDR3, is SAVISQKPSRDICQRGTSLTIQCQVDSQVTMMFWYRQQPGQSLTLIATANQGSEATYESGFVIDKFPISRPNLTFSTLTVSNMSPEDSSIYLCSVGTSGGVETQYFGPGTRLLVL.